The rows below give T cell receptor beta chains drawn from one sample of a study of blood T cell repertoires in COVID-19. Only in-frame clones appear in the TCRdb table, and some are missing; sequencing was by immunoSEQ multiplex PCR. The profile covers about 500,000 clones, with roughly nine tenths appearing a single time and about 8% taken by the ten largest. Sequencing was performed on peripheral blood. Receptors were obtained from a woman between 45 and 65 years old with COVID-19, enrolled during active disease. CDR3s include the opening cysteine and the closing phenylalanine or tryptophan. A D gene is named only where the DNA matches it firmly. Rows give clone size only sometimes, using once, few, many, or a class for an expanded clone.

j_call: TRBJ2-2
d_call: -
v_call: TRBV5-1
clone_size: few
cdr3_aa: CASSPLFRESTGELFF
cdr3_nt: TGCGCCAGCAGCCCCCTCTTCAGGGAATCGACCGGGGAGCTGTTTTTT

j_call: TRBJ1-2
d_call: TRBD1
v_call: TRBV19
clone_size: -
cdr3_aa: CASRVQGVAYGYTF
cdr3_nt: TGTGCCAGTAGAGTCCAGGGGGTGGCCTATGGCTACACCTTC

j_call: TRBJ1-2
d_call: TRBD1
v_call: TRBV30
clone_size: -
cdr3_aa: CAWSNRGSYGYTF
cdr3_nt: TGTGCCTGGAGTAACAGGGGTTCCTATGGCTACACCTTC

j_call: TRBJ2-2
d_call: -
v_call: TRBV4-1
clone_size: -
cdr3_aa: CASSHYSTATGELFF
cdr3_nt: TGCGCCAGCAGCCACTACTCGACAGCCACCGGGGAGCTGTTTTTT

j_call: TRBJ2-7
d_call: TRBD2
v_call: TRBV3-1/TRBV3-2
clone_size: once
cdr3_aa: CASSQGLAGGYEQYF
cdr3_nt: TGTGCCAGCAGCCAAGGCCTCGCGGGGGGCTACGAGCAGTACTTC

j_call: TRBJ1-3
d_call: -
v_call: TRBV19
clone_size: -
cdr3_aa: CASSMSRSGNTIYF
cdr3_nt: TGTGCCAGTAGTATGAGTCGCTCTGGAAACACCATATATTTT

j_call: TRBJ2-1
d_call: TRBD1
v_call: TRBV19
clone_size: -
cdr3_aa: CASSIFEGALHNEQFF
cdr3_nt: TGTGCCAGTAGTATTTTCGAGGGGGCTCTCCACAATGAGCAGTTCTTC

j_call: TRBJ1-1
d_call: -
v_call: TRBV6-5
clone_size: -
cdr3_aa: CASSSVNTEAFF
cdr3_nt: TGTGCCAGCAGTTCTGTGAACACTGAAGCTTTCTTT

j_call: TRBJ1-6
d_call: -
v_call: TRBV11-2
clone_size: -
cdr3_aa: CASRGSSYNSPLHF
cdr3_nt: TGTGCCAGCAGAGGGAGCTCCTATAATTCACCCCTCCACTTT

j_call: TRBJ1-1
d_call: -
v_call: TRBV29-1
clone_size: -
cdr3_aa: CSVRVQDTEAFF
cdr3_nt: TGCAGCGTTCGGGTACAGGACACTGAAGCTTTCTTT

j_call: TRBJ1-1
d_call: -
v_call: TRBV10-3
clone_size: -
cdr3_aa: CAISDEGQGTEAFF
cdr3_nt: TGTGCCATCAGTGATGAGGGTCAAGGCACTGAAGCTTTCTTT

j_call: TRBJ2-5
d_call: -
v_call: TRBV7-2
clone_size: -
cdr3_aa: CASSLWAMVQETQYF
cdr3_nt: TGTGCCAGCAGCTTATGGGCGATGGTTCAAGAGACCCAGTACTTC

j_call: TRBJ1-2
d_call: TRBD1
v_call: TRBV27
clone_size: -
cdr3_aa: CASSLAPGGDGYTF
cdr3_nt: TGTGCCAGCAGTTTAGCCCCAGGGGGAGATGGCTACACCTTC

j_call: TRBJ2-7
d_call: TRBD1
v_call: TRBV30
clone_size: -
cdr3_aa: CAWTGQGRSYEQYF
cdr3_nt: TGTGCCTGGACAGGACAGGGGCGCTCCTACGAGCAGTACTTC

j_call: TRBJ1-2
d_call: -
v_call: TRBV30
clone_size: -
cdr3_aa: CAWGRGGSYGYTF
cdr3_nt: TGTGCCTGGGGGAGAGGGGGTAGCTATGGCTACACCTTC

j_call: TRBJ2-7
d_call: -
v_call: TRBV5-5
clone_size: -
cdr3_aa: CASSPEPSRSYEQYF
cdr3_nt: TGTGCCAGCAGCCCAGAACCCTCTCGTTCCTACGAGCAGTACTTC

j_call: TRBJ1-2
d_call: -
v_call: TRBV7-9
clone_size: -
cdr3_aa: CASSLADSNYGYTF
cdr3_nt: TGTGCCAGCAGCTTAGCCGACAGCAACTATGGCTACACCTTC

j_call: TRBJ2-1
d_call: -
v_call: TRBV19
clone_size: -
cdr3_aa: CASSPPYNEQFF
cdr3_nt: TGTGCCAGTAGTCCCCCATACAATGAGCAGTTCTTC

j_call: TRBJ1-4
d_call: -
v_call: TRBV6-5
clone_size: -
cdr3_aa: CASSYLRDTTNEKLFF
cdr3_nt: TGTGCCAGCAGTTACCTCCGGGACACAACTAATGAAAAACTGTTTTTT

j_call: TRBJ2-7
d_call: TRBD2
v_call: TRBV11-2
clone_size: -
cdr3_aa: CASSLASGGATYEQYF
cdr3_nt: TGTGCCAGCAGCTTAGCTAGCGGGGGCGCGACCTACGAGCAGTACTTC

j_call: TRBJ2-3
d_call: TRBD2
v_call: TRBV5-1
clone_size: -
cdr3_aa: CASSLRASGTTDTQYF
cdr3_nt: TGCGCCAGCAGCTTGCGCGCTAGCGGAACCACAGATACGCAGTATTTT

j_call: TRBJ2-1
d_call: -
v_call: TRBV9
clone_size: few
cdr3_aa: CASSVGTGSYNEQFF
cdr3_nt: TGTGCCAGCAGCGTAGGAACAGGGTCCTACAATGAGCAGTTCTTC

j_call: TRBJ1-3
d_call: TRBD1
v_call: TRBV4-1
clone_size: -
cdr3_aa: CASSQDSQGRGNTIYF
cdr3_nt: TGCGCCAGCAGCCAAGACTCACAGGGGAGAGGAAACACCATATATTTT

j_call: TRBJ2-3
d_call: -
v_call: TRBV5-4
clone_size: -
cdr3_aa: CASSLTGGDTQYF
cdr3_nt: TGTGCCAGCAGCTTGACTGGGGGGGATACGCAGTATTTT

j_call: TRBJ1-1
d_call: -
v_call: TRBV29-1
clone_size: -
cdr3_aa: CSVFWGPTNTEAFF
cdr3_nt: TGCAGCGTTTTCTGGGGCCCCACGAACACTGAAGCTTTCTTT

j_call: TRBJ2-6
d_call: -
v_call: TRBV7-2
clone_size: -
cdr3_aa: CASSPGGLGANVLTF
cdr3_nt: TGTGCCAGCAGCCCCGGAGGGTTAGGGGCCAACGTCCTGACTTTC